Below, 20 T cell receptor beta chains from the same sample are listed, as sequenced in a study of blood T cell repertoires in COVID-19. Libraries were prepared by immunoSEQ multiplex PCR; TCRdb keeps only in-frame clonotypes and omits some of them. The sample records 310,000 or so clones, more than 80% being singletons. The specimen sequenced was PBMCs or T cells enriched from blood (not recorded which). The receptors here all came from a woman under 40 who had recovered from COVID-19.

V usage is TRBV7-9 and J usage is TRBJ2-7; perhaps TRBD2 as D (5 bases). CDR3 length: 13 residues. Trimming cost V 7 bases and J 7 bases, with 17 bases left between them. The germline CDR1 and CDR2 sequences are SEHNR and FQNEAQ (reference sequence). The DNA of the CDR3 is TGTGCCAGCAACCAAATAACTGCGGGTGAGCAGTACTTC. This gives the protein CASNQITAGEQYF. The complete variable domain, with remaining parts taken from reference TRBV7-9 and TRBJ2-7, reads DTGVSQNPRHKITKRGQNVTFRCDPISEHNRLYWYRQTLGQGPEFLTYFQNEAQLEKSRLLSDRFSAERPKGSFSTLEIQRTEQGDSAMYLCASNQITAGEQYFGPGTRLTVT.

CDR3: CASSQGQGANADTQYF. The CDR3, as DNA: TGCGCCAGCAGCCAAGGACAGGGGGCTAACGCAGATACGCAGTATTTT. The genes are TRBV4-1 and TRBJ2-3; 10 bases are a match to TRBD1. This CDR3 comprises 16 residues. Germline V CDR1 and CDR2: MGHRA, YSYEKL. V lost 1 base and J lost 4; bases outside the gene matches: 5.

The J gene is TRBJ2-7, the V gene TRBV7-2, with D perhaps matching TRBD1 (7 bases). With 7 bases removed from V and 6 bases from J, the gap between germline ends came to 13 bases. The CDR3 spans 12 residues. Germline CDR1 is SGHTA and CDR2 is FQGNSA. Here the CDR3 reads CASNRGGPEQYF. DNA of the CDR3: TGTGCCAGCAACAGGGGAGGTCCCGAGCAGTACTTC.

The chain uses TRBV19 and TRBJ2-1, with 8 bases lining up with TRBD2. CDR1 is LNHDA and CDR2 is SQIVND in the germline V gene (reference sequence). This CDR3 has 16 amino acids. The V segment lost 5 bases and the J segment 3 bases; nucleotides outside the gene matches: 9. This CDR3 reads CASSLYTGLGYNEQFF. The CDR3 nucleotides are TGTGCCAGTAGTCTTTATACGGGACTAGGCTACAATGAGCAGTTCTTC.

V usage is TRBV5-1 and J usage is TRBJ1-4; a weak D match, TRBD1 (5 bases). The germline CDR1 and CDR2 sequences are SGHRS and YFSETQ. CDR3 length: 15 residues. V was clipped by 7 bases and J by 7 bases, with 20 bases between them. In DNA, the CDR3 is TGCGCCAGCGCACGAGGAGGGACGGAGGGTGAAAAACTGTTTTTT. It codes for CASARGGTEGEKLFF. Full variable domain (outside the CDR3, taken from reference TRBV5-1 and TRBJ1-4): KAGVTQTPRYLIKTRGQQVTLSCSPISGHRSVSWYQQTPGQGLQFLFEYFSETQRNKGNFPGRFSGRQFSNSRSEMNVSTLELGDSALYLCASARGGTEGEKLFFGSGTQLSVL.

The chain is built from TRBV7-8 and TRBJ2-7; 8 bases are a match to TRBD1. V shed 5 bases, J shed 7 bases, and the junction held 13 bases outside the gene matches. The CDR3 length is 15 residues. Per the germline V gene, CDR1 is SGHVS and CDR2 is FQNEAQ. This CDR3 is CASSVWDRRSLEQYF. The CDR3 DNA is TGTGCCAGCAGCGTATGGGACAGGCGCTCTCTGGAGCAGTACTTC.

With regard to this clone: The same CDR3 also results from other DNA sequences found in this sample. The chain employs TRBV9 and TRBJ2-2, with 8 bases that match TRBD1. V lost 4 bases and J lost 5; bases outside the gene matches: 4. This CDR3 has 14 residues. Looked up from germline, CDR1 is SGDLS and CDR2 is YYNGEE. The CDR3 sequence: CASSPRTGTGELFF. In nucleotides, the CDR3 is TGTGCCAGCAGCCCCCGGACAGGGACCGGGGAGCTGTTTTTT.

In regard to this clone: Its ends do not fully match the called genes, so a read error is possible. In DNA, the CDR3 is TGTGCTAGCAGCTTGGACAGGGTTCGAGAGGACGAGCAGTACTTC. Translating it yields CASSLDRVREDEQYF. This chain uses TRBV7-7 with TRBJ2-7, with 8 bases fitting TRBD1. Germline loops: CDR1 SSHAT, CDR2 FNYEAQ (reference sequence). The CDR3 consists of 15 residues.

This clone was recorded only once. In DNA, the CDR3 is TGTGCCAGCAGTACATCGACCGGGACAGGGGTGGGGTACAATGAGCAGTTCTTC. This gives the protein CASSTSTGTGVGYNEQFF. The rearrangement joins TRBV27 to TRBJ2-1, with 10 bases matching TRBD1. CDR1 MNHEY and CDR2 SMNVEV come from the germline V gene (reference sequence). This CDR3 is 18 amino acids long. V lost 5 bases to trimming and J lost 4 bases; unmatched junction nucleotides: 14.

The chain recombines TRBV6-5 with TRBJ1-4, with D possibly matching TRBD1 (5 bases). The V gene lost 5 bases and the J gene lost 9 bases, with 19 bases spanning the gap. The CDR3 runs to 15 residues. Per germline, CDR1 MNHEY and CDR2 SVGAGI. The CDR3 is CASSHKPGGDKKLFF. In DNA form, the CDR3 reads TGTGCCAGCAGTCACAAACCCGGGGGAGATAAAAAACTGTTTTTT.

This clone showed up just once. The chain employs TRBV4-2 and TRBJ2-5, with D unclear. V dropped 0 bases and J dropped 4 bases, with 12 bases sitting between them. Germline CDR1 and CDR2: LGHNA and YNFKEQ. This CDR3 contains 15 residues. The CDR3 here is CASSQEGKEAETQYF. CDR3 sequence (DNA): TGTGCCAGCAGCCAAGAAGGCAAAGAGGCAGAGACCCAGTACTTC.

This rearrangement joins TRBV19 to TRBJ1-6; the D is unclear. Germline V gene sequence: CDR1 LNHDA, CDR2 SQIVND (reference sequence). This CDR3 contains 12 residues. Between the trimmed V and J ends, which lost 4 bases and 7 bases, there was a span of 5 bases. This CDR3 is CASSTRNSPLHF. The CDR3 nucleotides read TGTGCCAGTAGTACCAGGAATTCACCCCTCCACTTT.

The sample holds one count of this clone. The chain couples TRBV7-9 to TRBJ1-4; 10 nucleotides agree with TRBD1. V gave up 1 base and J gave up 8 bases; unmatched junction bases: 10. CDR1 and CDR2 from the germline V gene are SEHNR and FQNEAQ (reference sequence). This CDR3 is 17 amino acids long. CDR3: CASSLVSGDRGSEKLFF. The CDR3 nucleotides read TGTGCCAGCAGCTTAGTCTCAGGGGACAGGGGCTCAGAAAAACTGTTTTTT.

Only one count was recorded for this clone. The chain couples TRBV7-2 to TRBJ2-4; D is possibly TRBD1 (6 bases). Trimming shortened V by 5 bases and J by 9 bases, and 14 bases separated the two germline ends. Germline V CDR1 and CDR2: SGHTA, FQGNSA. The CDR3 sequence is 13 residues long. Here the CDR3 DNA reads TGTGCCAGCAGCCCACGACAGGTTCGCATTCAGTACTTC. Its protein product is CASSPRQVRIQYF.

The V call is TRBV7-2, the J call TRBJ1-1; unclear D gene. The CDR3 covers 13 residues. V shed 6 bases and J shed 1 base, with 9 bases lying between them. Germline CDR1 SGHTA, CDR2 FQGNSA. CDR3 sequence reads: CASRSTGNTEAFF. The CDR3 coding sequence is TGTGCCAGCAGATCCACTGGGAACACTGAAGCTTTCTTT.

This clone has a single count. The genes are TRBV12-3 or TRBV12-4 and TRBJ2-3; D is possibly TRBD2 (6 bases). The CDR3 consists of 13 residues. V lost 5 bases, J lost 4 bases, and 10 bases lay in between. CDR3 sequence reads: CASSTLASDTQYF. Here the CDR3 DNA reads TGTGCCAGCAGTACCCTAGCGTCAGATACGCAGTATTTT.

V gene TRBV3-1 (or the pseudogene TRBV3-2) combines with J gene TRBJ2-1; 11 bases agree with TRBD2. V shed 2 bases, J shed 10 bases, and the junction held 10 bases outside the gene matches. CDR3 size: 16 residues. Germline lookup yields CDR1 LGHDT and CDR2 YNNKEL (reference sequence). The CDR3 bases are TGTGCCAGCAGCCAAATGATGGGACTAGCGGAATTCGAGCAGTTCTTC. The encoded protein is CASSQMMGLAEFEQFF.

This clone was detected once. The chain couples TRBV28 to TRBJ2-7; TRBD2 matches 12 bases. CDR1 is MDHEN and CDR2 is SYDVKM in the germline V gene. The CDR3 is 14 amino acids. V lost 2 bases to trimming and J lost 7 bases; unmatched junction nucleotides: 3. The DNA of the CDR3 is TGTGCCAGCAGTTTACGGACTAGCGGGAAGGAGCAGTACTTC. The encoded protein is CASSLRTSGKEQYF. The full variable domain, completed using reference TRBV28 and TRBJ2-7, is DVKVTQSSRYLVKRTGEKVFLECVQDMDHENMFWYRQDPGLGLRLIYFSYDVKMKEKGDIPEGYSVSREKKERFSLILESASTNQTSMYLCASSLRTSGKEQYFGPGTRLTVT.

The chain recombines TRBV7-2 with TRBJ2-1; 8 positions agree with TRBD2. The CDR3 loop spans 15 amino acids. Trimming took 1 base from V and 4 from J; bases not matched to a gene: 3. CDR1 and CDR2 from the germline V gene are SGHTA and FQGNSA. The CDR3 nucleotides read TGTGCCAGCAGCTTAGGGACTAGCCGTTACAATGAGCAGTTCTTC. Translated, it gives CASSLGTSRYNEQFF.

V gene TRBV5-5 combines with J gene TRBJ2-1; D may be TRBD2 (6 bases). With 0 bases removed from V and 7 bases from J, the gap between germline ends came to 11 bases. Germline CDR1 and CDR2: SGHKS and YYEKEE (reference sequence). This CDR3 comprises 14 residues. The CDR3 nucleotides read TGTGCCAGCAGCTTGGGGGTTAGCGGTAATGAGCAGTTCTTC. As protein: CASSLGVSGNEQFF. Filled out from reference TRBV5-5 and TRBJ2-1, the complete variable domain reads DAGVTQSPTHLIKTRGQQVTLRCSPISGHKSVSWYQQVLGQGPQFIFQYYEKEERGRGNFPDRFSARQFPNYSSELNVNALLLGDSALYLCASSLGVSGNEQFFGPGTRLTVL.